The 10 T cell receptor beta chains below were found in one sample sequenced in a study of cytomegalovirus exposure and HLA in healthy donors. A multiplex PCR was run with 60 Vbeta primers and 13 Jbeta primers. The method was immunoSEQ multiplex PCR; TCRdb's version includes in-frame clones alone and lacks a portion of them. The table has approximately 160,000 clones, over 60% seen once. What was sequenced was PBMCs. The receptors come from a woman aged 25 to 45 in good health and CMV-seronegative.

This clone was recorded a few times. The CDR3 sequence is CAWSVRDRRPNYGYTF. For the CDR3, the DNA is TGTGCCTGGAGTGTACGGGACAGGCGCCCTAACTATGGCTACACCTTC. V and J are TRBV30 and TRBJ1-2, with 8 bases aligning to TRBD1. This CDR3 comprises 16 residues. V was pared by 0 bases and J by 0 bases, with 6 bases of the junction left unmatched. From germline, CDR1 is GTSNPN and CDR2 SVGIG (reference sequence).

This rearrangement joins TRBV29-1 to TRBJ1-1; D perhaps matches TRBD1 (5 bases). CDR1 and CDR2 (germline): SQVTM, ANQGSEA. This CDR3 has 12 amino acids. Trimming shortened V by 6 bases and J by 4 bases, and 12 bases separated the two germline ends. The CDR3 spells CSVSSGRTEAFF. The CDR3 DNA sequence: TGCAGCGTATCTTCAGGGCGCACTGAAGCTTTCTTT.

The chain couples TRBV6-1 to TRBJ2-1; possible D gene TRBD1, 5 bases. The CDR3 runs 13 residues. Looked up from germline, CDR1 is MNHNS and CDR2 is SASEGT. Trimming took off 6 bases at V and 5 bases at J, with 11 bases between the two ends. CDR3 DNA sequence: TGTGCCAGCAGCCGAGACAGAGACAATGAGCAGTTCTTC. Translated, it gives CASSRDRDNEQFF.

J is TRBJ1-1 and V is TRBV7-9; D gene unclear. The germline V gene has CDR1 SEHNR and CDR2 FQNEAQ (reference sequence). Trimming took 2 bases from V and 6 from J, leaving 7 bases between them. The CDR3 runs 12 residues. The CDR3 protein is CASSLPSAEAFF. CDR3 in DNA: TGTGCCAGCAGCTTACCTTCAGCTGAAGCTTTCTTT.

This chain joins TRBV28 and TRBJ1-1; TRBD1 might be the D (6 bases). The CDR3 is made up of 16 amino acids. Germline CDR1 reads MDHEN; CDR2 reads SYDVKM. Trimming stripped 5 bases from V and 2 bases from J, with 18 bases between. The CDR3 sequence: CASSPKRTALNTEAFF. The CDR3 coding sequence is TGTGCCAGCAGTCCTAAGCGGACAGCACTAAACACTGAAGCTTTCTTT.

V usage is TRBV30 and J usage is TRBJ2-3; D is unresolved. Looked up from germline, CDR1 is GTSNPN and CDR2 is SVGIG (reference sequence). CDR3 size: 10 residues. The V and J ends lost 0 bases and 8 bases respectively, with 3 bases between them. CDR3 DNA sequence: TGTGCCTGGAGTGTCGGTACGCAGTATTTT. Protein product: CAWSVGTQYF.

The V call is TRBV6-5, the J call TRBJ2-5; 7 bases agree with TRBD1. V was pared by 6 bases and J by 5 bases, with 9 bases of the junction left unmatched. The germline V gene encodes CDR1 MNHEY and CDR2 SVGAGI. CDR3 length: 14 amino acids. CDR3 sequence (DNA): TGTGCCAGCAGCCACGACAGGGCAACTGAGACCCAGTACTTC. This translates into CASSHDRATETQYF.

The rearrangement links TRBV4-2 to TRBJ1-1; D perhaps matches TRBD1 (5 bases). The V gene lost 0 bases and the J gene lost 5 bases, with 10 bases spanning the gap. The CDR3 covers 14 residues. Germline-derived CDR1 and CDR2 are LGHNA and YNFKEQ. The CDR3 region is CASSQEWEGTEAFF. As DNA, the CDR3 is TGTGCCAGCAGCCAAGAATGGGAGGGGACTGAAGCTTTCTTT.

This clone showed up just a few times. The chain has TRBV5-4 and TRBJ2-7; TRBD2 agrees at 11 bases. CDR1 SGHNT and CDR2 YYREEE come from the germline V gene (reference sequence). CDR3 length equals 15 residues. Trimming cost V 4 bases and J 4 bases; bases outside gene matches: 7. This CDR3 reads CASSQDPSGGYEQYF. Here the CDR3 DNA reads TGTGCCAGCAGCCAAGATCCTAGCGGGGGGTACGAGCAGTACTTC.

This chain links TRBV29-1 with TRBJ2-1; 11 nucleotides match TRBD2. In germline, CDR1 is SQVTM, CDR2 ANQGSEA. Trimming removed 5 bases from V and 3 bases from J; junction bases left unmatched: 3. The CDR3 totals 14 residues. CDR3: CSVKGTSGYNEQFF. The CDR3 DNA sequence: TGCAGCGTTAAAGGGACTAGCGGCTACAATGAGCAGTTCTTC.